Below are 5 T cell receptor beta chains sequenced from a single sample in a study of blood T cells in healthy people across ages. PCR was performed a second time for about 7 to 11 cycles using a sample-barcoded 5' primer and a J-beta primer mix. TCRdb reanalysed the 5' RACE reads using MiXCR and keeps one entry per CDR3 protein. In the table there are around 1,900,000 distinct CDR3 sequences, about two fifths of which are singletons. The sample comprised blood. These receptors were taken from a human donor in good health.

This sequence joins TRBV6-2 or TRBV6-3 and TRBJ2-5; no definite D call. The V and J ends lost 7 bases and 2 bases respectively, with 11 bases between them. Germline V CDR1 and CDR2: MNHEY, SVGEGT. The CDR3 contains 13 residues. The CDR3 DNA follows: TGTGCCAGCACTTTCGATCCACAAGAGACCCAGTACTTC. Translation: CASTFDPQETQYF.

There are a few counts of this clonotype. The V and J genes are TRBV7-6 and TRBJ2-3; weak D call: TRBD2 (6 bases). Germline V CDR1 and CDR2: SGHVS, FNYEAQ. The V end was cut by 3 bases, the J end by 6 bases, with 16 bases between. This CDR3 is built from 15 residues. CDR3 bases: TGTGCCAGCAGCTTGCGGGGAAATAGTTGGGATACGCAGTATTTT. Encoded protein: CASSLRGNSWDTQYF.

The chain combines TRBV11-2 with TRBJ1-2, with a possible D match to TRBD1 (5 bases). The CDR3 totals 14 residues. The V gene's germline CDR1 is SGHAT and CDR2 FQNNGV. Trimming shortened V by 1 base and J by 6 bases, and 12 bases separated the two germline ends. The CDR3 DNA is TGTGCCAGCAGCTTAGTGGGATTAGGGGATGGCTACACCTTC. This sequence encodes CASSLVGLGDGYTF.

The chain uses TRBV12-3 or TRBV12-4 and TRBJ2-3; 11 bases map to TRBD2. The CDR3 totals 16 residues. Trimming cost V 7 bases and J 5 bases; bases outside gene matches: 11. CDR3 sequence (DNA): TGTGCCAGCAATCCAGCACTAGCGGGGGTTATAGATACGCAGTATTTT. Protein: CASNPALAGVIDTQYF.

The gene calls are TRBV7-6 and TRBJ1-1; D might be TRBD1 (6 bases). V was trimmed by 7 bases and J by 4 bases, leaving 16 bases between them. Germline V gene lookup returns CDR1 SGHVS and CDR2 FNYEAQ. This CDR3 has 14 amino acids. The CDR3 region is CASTRERGGTEAFF. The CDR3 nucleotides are TGTGCCAGCACCCGGGAGAGAGGGGGCACTGAAGCTTTCTTT.